Shown below are 15 T cell receptor delta chains from a single sample sequenced in a study of Vδ1+ human thymocytes. Study observations and caveats: In the thymus, TRG and TRD repertoires looked highly polyclonal with Gaussian CDR3 lengths.

Extracted RNA was reverse transcribed into cDNA. Pooled V-gene forward primers with one constant-region reverse primer generated the CDR3 amplicons by multiplex PCR. TCRdb processed the multiplex PCR reads again with the CATT caller. Among 50,000 to 60,000 delta-chain clones listed, about 14% were seen once. Their specific antigens are unknown. Material for sequencing was Vdelta1+ gamma-delta thymocytes from the thymus. The subset is: FACS-sorted CD3+ TCRalphabeta- TCRVdelta1+ TCRVdelta2- thymocytes. The source is a girl under three years old who had congenital heart surgery.

This clone was observed a handful of times. This sequence joins TRDV1 and TRDJ1; 9 bases agree with TRDD3. The V gene's germline CDR1 is TSWWSYY and CDR2 QGS. The CDR3 spans 19 residues. After removal of 5 bases from V and 0 bases from J, the junction contained 16 bases not matched to a gene. The CDR3 sequence is CALGSGCTGGKQYTDKLIF. The CDR3 DNA follows: TGTGCTCTTGGGAGTGGGTGTACTGGGGGAAAGCAGTACACCGATAAACTCATCTTT.

This clone was counted only a few times. The chain uses TRDV1 and TRDJ1, with TRDD3 matching 10 bases. This CDR3 contains 24 residues. The ends lost 2 bases at V and 1 base at J; junction bases unmatched: 28. The V gene's germline CDR1 is TSWWSYY and CDR2 QGS. The CDR3, as DNA: TGTGCTCTTGGGGAATTACTACTCTGTTCCTACTCTGGTGTGGGGGATACTTTCACCGATAAACTCATCTTT. This sequence encodes CALGELLLCSYSGVGDTFTDKLIF.

This clone was found a few times. The sample holds other DNA sequences that translate to the same CDR3. This chain links TRDV1 with TRDJ1; 9 nucleotides align to TRDD2. Looked up from germline, CDR1 is TSWWSYY and CDR2 is QGS. The CDR3 loop spans 22 amino acids. V lost 0 bases and J lost 0; bases outside the gene matches: 20. Written as DNA, the CDR3 is TGTGCTCTTGGGGAACTCCTTCCTACGGGTAGTGGGGGAGGCTTGTACACCGATAAACTCATCTTT. Its translation is CALGELLPTGSGGGLYTDKLIF.

The chain is built from TRDV1 and TRDJ1; possible D gene TRDD2, 6 bases. Trimming removed 7 bases from V and 2 bases from J, with 20 bases in between. Germline CDR1 is TSWWSYY and CDR2 is QGS. This CDR3 contains 16 residues. The CDR3 DNA sequence: TGTGCTCTTGAGACCCTTCCGTCCGGACCAACCGATAAACTCATCTTT. Its protein product is CALETLPSGPTDKLIF.

The J gene is TRDJ1, the V gene TRDV1, with no clear D. Per germline, CDR1 TSWWSYY and CDR2 QGS. This CDR3 has 12 residues. Trimming took off 4 bases at V and 7 bases at J, with 10 bases between the two ends. CDR3 in amino acids: CALGVLPGKLIF. The CDR3 coding sequence is TGTGCTCTTGGGGTACTACCGGGTAAACTCATCTTT.

The chain links TRDV1 to TRDJ1; D is perhaps TRDD2 (7 bases). The CDR3 spans 19 residues. The ends were cut back, 5 bases at V and 4 bases at J, with 29 bases in the middle. Looked up from germline, CDR1 is TSWWSYY and CDR2 is QGS. CDR3 loop: CALGICLFPTGEGIDKLIF. The DNA of the CDR3 is TGTGCTCTTGGGATCTGTCTCTTTCCTACGGGGGAGGGAATCGATAAACTCATCTTT.

A few counts support this clone. The J gene is TRDJ1, the V gene TRDV1; 13 nucleotides agree with TRDD3. Germline V gene sequence: CDR1 TSWWSYY, CDR2 QGS. The V gene end was trimmed by 4 bases and the J gene end by 1 base; junction bases not matched to a gene: 18. CDR3 length equals 21 residues. The CDR3 protein is CALGVILHLSLGDTSTDKLIF. The CDR3 DNA sequence: TGTGCTCTTGGGGTCATCCTACATCTCTCACTGGGGGATACGTCCACCGATAAACTCATCTTT.

The rearrangement links TRDV1 to TRDJ1; TRDD3 matches 8 bases. In germline, CDR1 is TSWWSYY, CDR2 QGS. The CDR3 runs 21 residues. Trimming cost V 3 bases and J 4 bases; bases outside gene matches: 25. This CDR3 is CALGELIRTTTSGDTLDKLIF. The CDR3 nucleotides are TGTGCTCTTGGGGAGTTAATCCGAACTACTACGTCCGGGGATACTCTCGATAAACTCATCTTT.

This clone was found a few times. The V gene is TRDV1, the J gene TRDJ1; 11 nucleotides line up with TRDD3. This CDR3 contains 21 residues. Germline assignment: CDR1 TSWWSYY and CDR2 QGS. Losses at the gene ends were 4 bases for V and 4 bases for J; bases not matched to a gene: 23. CDR3 in amino acids: CALGGKALPLGDTQVGDKLIF. As DNA, the CDR3 is TGTGCTCTTGGGGGAAAAGCCTTACCCCTGGGGGATACTCAGGTCGGCGATAAACTCATCTTT.

The chain recombines TRDV1 with TRDJ1; 7 bases fit TRDD3. CDR1 is TSWWSYY, CDR2 QGS, per germline. V lost 2 bases, J lost 6 bases, and 21 bases stayed unmatched. The CDR3 length is 19 residues. CDR3 bases: TGTGCTCTTGGGGAAGCGCCACCCTTGCTGGCCGGGGGATTGTATAAACTCATCTTT. Its protein is CALGEAPPLLAGGLYKLIF.

V gene TRDV1 combines with J gene TRDJ1, with D unclear. This CDR3 is built from 16 residues. Trimming cost V 4 bases and J 0 bases, with 15 bases left between them. Per the germline V gene, CDR1 is TSWWSYY and CDR2 is QGS. The CDR3 sequence: CALGGTSPGYTDKLIF. CDR3 DNA sequence: TGTGCTCTTGGGGGTACTTCTCCCGGGTACACCGATAAACTCATCTTT.

This clone has more than one count but fewer than ten. J is TRDJ1 and V is TRDV2, with 12 bases matching TRDD3. V shed 8 bases, J shed 0 bases, and the junction held 15 bases outside the gene matches. Germline-derived CDR1 and CDR2 are GEAIGNYY and EKD. The CDR3 is made up of 18 amino acids. In nucleotides, the CDR3 is TGTGCCTCACTACTGGGGGATACAGGCCATACTTACACCGATAAACTCATCTTT. Encoded protein: CASLLGDTGHTYTDKLIF.

This clone has only a few counts. The chain is built from TRDV1 and TRDJ1; a weak D match, TRDD1 (5 bases). V was shortened by 5 bases and J by 0 bases, with 16 bases between the two germline ends. CDR3 length equals 16 residues. Looked up from germline, CDR1 is TSWWSYY and CDR2 is QGS. The chain's CDR3 is CALGPYSNRDTDKLIF. CDR3 DNA: TGTGCTCTTGGGCCCTATAGTAATAGGGACACCGATAAACTCATCTTT.

This clone has more than one count but fewer than ten. V is TRDV1 and J is TRDJ1, with D perhaps being TRDD2 or TRDD3 (7 bases each). Per the germline V gene, CDR1 is TSWWSYY and CDR2 is QGS. Trimming cost V 0 bases and J 1 base, with 33 bases left between them. The CDR3 has 23 residues. CDR3 amino acids: CALGELPRGRFLPEGYLTDKLIF. The CDR3 nucleotides are TGTGCTCTTGGGGAACTACCTCGCGGGAGGTTCCTACCAGAGGGATACCTCACCGATAAACTCATCTTT.

This clone was counted only a few times. The rearrangement links TRDV1 to TRDJ1; tentative D call: TRDD3 (6 bases). The CDR3 loop spans 22 amino acids. Trimming removed 0 bases at V and 3 bases at J, with 32 bases between. Per the germline V gene, CDR1 is TSWWSYY and CDR2 is QGS. This chain's CDR3 is CALGELQKGPYIGLGGSDKLIF. In nucleotides, the CDR3 is TGTGCTCTTGGGGAACTACAAAAGGGCCCCTACATAGGGTTGGGGGGGTCCGATAAACTCATCTTT.